These 16 T cell receptor beta chains were all obtained from the same sample, sequenced in a study of blood T cell repertoires in COVID-19. The method was immunoSEQ multiplex PCR; TCRdb's version includes in-frame clones alone and lacks a portion of them. The sample holds about 28,000 clones, roughly 90% seen once. The sample comprised peripheral blood. These receptors originate from a human donor in a cohort sampled during active COVID-19.

The chain combines TRBV27 with TRBJ2-1, with a tentative D call TRBD2 (7 bases). Germline-derived CDR1 and CDR2 are MNHEY and SMNVEV (reference sequence). V lost 2 bases to trimming and J lost 6 bases, with 14 bases between them. The CDR3 runs 15 residues. DNA of the CDR3: TGTGCCAGCAGTTTAGAACCCCGGGGGGCCAATGAGCAGTTCTTC. As protein: CASSLEPRGANEQFF.

V gene TRBV4-2 combines with J gene TRBJ1-3; the D is unclear. The CDR3 length is 13 residues. V was shortened by 4 bases and J by 11 bases, with 15 bases between the two germline ends. Germline V gives CDR1 LGHNA, CDR2 YNFKEQ. CDR3 sequence: CASSPGAGVAIYF. DNA for the CDR3: TGTGCCAGCAGCCCGGGAGCCGGGGTGGCCATATATTTT.

The chain links TRBV19 to TRBJ1-1; tentative D call: TRBD1 (6 bases). Germline V gene sequence: CDR1 LNHDA, CDR2 SQIVND (reference sequence). Deletions cut 4 bases from V and 1 base from J, with 13 bases between. This CDR3 comprises 15 residues. The CDR3 DNA sequence: TGTGCCAGTAGTACAGGGGAGCGAGGGAACACTGAAGCTTTCTTT. The encoded protein is CASSTGERGNTEAFF.

The chain links TRBV11-2 to TRBJ2-1, with TRBD1 matching 9 bases. Germline V gene data show CDR1 as SGHAT and CDR2 as FQNNGV. V shed 5 bases and J 7 bases; nucleotides not matched to a gene: 12. The CDR3 is made up of 16 amino acids. The CDR3 DNA reads TGTGCCAGCAGCGAATTTCCGGGACAGGGATCGAATGAGCAGTTCTTC. Protein product: CASSEFPGQGSNEQFF.

This chain connects TRBV15 to TRBJ1-3; D is possibly TRBD1 (5 bases). Per the germline V gene, CDR1 is LNHNV and CDR2 is YYDKDF (reference sequence). This CDR3 region has 14 residues. V gave up 1 base and J gave up 4 bases, with 8 bases separating them. As DNA, the CDR3 is TGTGCCACCAGCAGAGGAAGGGGAGGAAACACCATATATTTT. It codes for CATSRGRGGNTIYF.

A single count supports this clone. The chain has TRBV7-2 and TRBJ1-2; weak D call: TRBD1 (6 bases). Germline assignment: CDR1 SGHTA and CDR2 FQGNSA. The CDR3 runs to 15 residues. With 4 bases removed from V and 0 bases from J, the gap between germline ends came to 12 bases. CDR3 residues: CASSSPTGSNYGYTF. Here the CDR3 DNA reads TGTGCCAGCAGCTCCCCGACAGGCTCTAACTATGGCTACACCTTC.

The genes are TRBV14 and TRBJ1-3; no firm D call. This CDR3 spans 11 amino acids. With 3 bases removed from V and 8 bases from J, the gap between germline ends came to 5 bases. Germline values: CDR1 SGHDN, CDR2 FVKESK. For the CDR3, the DNA is TGTGCCAGCAGCCATTCTGACACCATATATTTT. Translating it yields CASSHSDTIYF.

The V call is TRBV7-4, the J call TRBJ1-2; 10 nucleotides line up with TRBD1. This CDR3 is 17 amino acids long. The junction had 12 bases not matched to a gene; V was cut back by 4 bases and J by 4 bases. The germline V gene encodes CDR1 SGHVT and CDR2 SQSDAQ. This CDR3 is CASSCARDRGLLYGYTF. The CDR3 DNA reads as TGTGCCAGCAGCTGTGCAAGGGACAGGGGCTTACTCTATGGCTACACCTTC.

This clone was found a few times. This chain uses TRBV6-5 with TRBJ2-7; weak D call: TRBD2 (6 bases). The V end lost 8 bases, the J end lost 6 bases, and 23 bases lay between the germline ends. Germline V gene data show CDR1 as MNHEY and CDR2 as SVGAGI. The CDR3 contains 15 residues. This CDR3 is CASSTPRGTNREQYF. The CDR3 DNA follows: TGTGCCAGCTCCACCCCGCGGGGCACGAATCGCGAGCAGTACTTC.

The CDR3 sequence: CATSRGSAGKETQYF. The CDR3 DNA reads as TGTGCCACCAGCAGAGGCTCAGCGGGGAAAGAGACCCAGTACTTC. The J gene is TRBJ2-5, the V gene TRBV15; 7 bases are a match to TRBD2. Germline CDR1 LNHNV, CDR2 YYDKDF (reference sequence). CDR3 length: 15 amino acids. The ends lost 1 base at V and 3 bases at J; junction bases unmatched: 5.

This clone came up once. The CDR3 sequence: CASSTRTGGMADTQYF. The CDR3 region has the DNA TGTGCCAGCAGTACCAGGACAGGGGGCATGGCAGATACGCAGTATTTT. The chain is built from TRBV9 and TRBJ2-3; 11 bases line up with TRBD1. With V trimmed by 5 bases and J by 4 bases, 9 bases remained unmatched. The CDR3 is 16 residues long. CDR1 SGDLS and CDR2 YYNGEE come from the germline V gene.

The V and J genes are TRBV5-6 and TRBJ2-7; 8 nucleotides agree with TRBD2. Germline CDR1 and CDR2: SGHDT and YYEEEE. Trimming at V came to 0 bases and at J to 7 bases, leaving 3 bases not matched to a gene. The CDR3 loop spans 13 amino acids. The CDR3 spells CASSLDSGVEQYF. The CDR3 DNA reads TGTGCCAGCAGCTTGGATAGCGGGGTGGAGCAGTACTTC.

The chain uses TRBV5-1 and TRBJ2-2; D gene uncertain. From germline, CDR1 is SGHRS and CDR2 YFSETQ. V lost 1 base and J 2 bases, leaving 9 bases between the germline ends. The CDR3 contains 15 residues. The CDR3 spells CASSLRTSNTGELFF. The CDR3 DNA reads as TGCGCCAGCAGCTTGAGAACTTCTAACACCGGGGAGCTGTTTTTT.

V and J are TRBV7-2 and TRBJ2-1, with TRBD1 matching over 7 bases. From germline, CDR1 is SGHTA and CDR2 FQGNSA. J gave up 3 bases and V 5 bases, and 4 bases lay outside the gene matches. This CDR3 comprises 14 residues. The CDR3 DNA reads as TGTGCCAGCAGCGTGGCAGGGGGCTACAATGAGCAGTTCTTC. Translating it yields CASSVAGGYNEQFF.

This clone has more than one count but fewer than ten. The V and J genes are TRBV5-4 and TRBJ2-7; TRBD2 agrees at 7 bases. Per the germline V gene, CDR1 is SGHNT and CDR2 is YYREEE (reference sequence). With 1 base clipped from V and 1 base from J, the junction kept 5 bases outside the gene matches. The CDR3 has 15 residues. In DNA form, the CDR3 reads TGTGCCAGCAGCTTGCCGCTAGCGGATTCCTACGAGCAGTACTTC. The encoded protein is CASSLPLADSYEQYF.

The chain has TRBV9 and TRBJ2-5, with 7 bases fitting TRBD2. This CDR3 is 15 amino acids long. Germline V lookup: CDR1 SGDLS, CDR2 YYNGEE. J gave up 3 bases and V 3 bases, and 8 bases lay outside the gene matches. CDR3 sequence reads: CASSASGTTKETQYF. CDR3 bases: TGTGCCAGCAGCGCCTCCGGGACTACAAAAGAGACCCAGTACTTC.